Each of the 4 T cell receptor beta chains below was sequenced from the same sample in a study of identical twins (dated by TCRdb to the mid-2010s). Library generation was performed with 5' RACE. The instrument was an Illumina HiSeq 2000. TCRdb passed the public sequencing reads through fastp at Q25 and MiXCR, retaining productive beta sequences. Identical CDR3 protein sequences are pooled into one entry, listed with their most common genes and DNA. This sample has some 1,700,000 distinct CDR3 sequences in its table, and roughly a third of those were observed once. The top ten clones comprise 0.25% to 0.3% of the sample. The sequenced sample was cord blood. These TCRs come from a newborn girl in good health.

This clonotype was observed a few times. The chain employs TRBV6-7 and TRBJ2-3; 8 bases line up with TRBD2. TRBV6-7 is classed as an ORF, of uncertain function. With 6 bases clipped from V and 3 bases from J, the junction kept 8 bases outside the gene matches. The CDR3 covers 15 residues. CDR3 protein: CASRAPGLGTDTQYF. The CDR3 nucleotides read TGTGCCAGCAGAGCGCCGGGACTAGGGACAGATACGCAGTATTTT.

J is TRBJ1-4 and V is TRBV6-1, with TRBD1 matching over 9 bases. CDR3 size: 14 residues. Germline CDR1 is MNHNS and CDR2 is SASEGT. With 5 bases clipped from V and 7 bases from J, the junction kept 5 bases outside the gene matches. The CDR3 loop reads CASSWDREVEKLFF. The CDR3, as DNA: TGTGCCAGCAGTTGGGACAGGGAGGTTGAAAAACTGTTTTTT.

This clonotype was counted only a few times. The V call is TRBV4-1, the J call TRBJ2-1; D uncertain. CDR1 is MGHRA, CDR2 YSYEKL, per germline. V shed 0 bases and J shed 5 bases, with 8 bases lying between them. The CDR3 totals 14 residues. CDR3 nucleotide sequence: TGCGCCAGCAGCCAAGAGCGAGCCGACAATGAGCAGTTCTTC. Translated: CASSQERADNEQFF.

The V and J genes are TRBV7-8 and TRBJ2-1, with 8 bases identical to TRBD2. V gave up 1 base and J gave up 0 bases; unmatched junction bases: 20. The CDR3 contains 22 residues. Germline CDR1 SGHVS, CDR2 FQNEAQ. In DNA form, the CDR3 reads TGTGCCAGCAGCTTAGAATGGACTAGCCGGACGGGGACTCGGGGCTCCTACAATGAGCAGTTCTTC. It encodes CASSLEWTSRTGTRGSYNEQFF.